Each of the 6 T cell receptor beta chains below was sequenced from the same sample in a study of T cell clonality in common variable immunodeficiency (dated by TCRdb to the mid-2010s). Library preparation employed the immunoSEQ multiplex PCR assay. This immuneACCESS table, as held by TCRdb, lists in-frame sequences with V and J called but not all clones. Of the missing ones, under half trace to an unresolved V gene in checked studies; the others have no known cause. The table notes 30,000 to 45,000 clones here, none of them singletons. Less than 3% of the sample is held by the ten biggest clonotypes. The sequencing sample was made of peripheral blood mononuclear cells. Receptors were obtained from a person aged 18-70 years in good health.

This clone appeared many times. The read finishes 3 residues shy of the CDR3 end, and the germline J gene is used to complete it. The chain links TRBV29-1 to TRBJ1-2, with D unclear. V dropped 1 base and J dropped 6 bases, with 3 bases sitting between them. This CDR3 contains 10 residues. Looked up from germline, CDR1 is SQVTM and CDR2 is ANQGSEA. The CDR3 bases that were read are TGCAGCGTTGAAGTCGATGGC. This encodes CSVEVDG. The CDR3 reads in full as CSVEVDGYTF.

This clone was seen repeatedly, ten times or more. Sequencing ends 3 residues short of the CDR3 end; the germline J gene provides the rest. V is TRBV11-2 and J is TRBJ2-7; possibly TRBD1 for D (5 bases). Germline V lookup: CDR1 SGHAT, CDR2 FQNNGV. The CDR3 covers 12 residues. Trimming removed 1 base at V and 5 bases at J, with 6 bases between. CDR3 DNA, as far as it was read: TGTGCCAGCAGCTTAGCAGGGAACGAG. It translates to CASSLAGNE. The CDR3 in full is CASSLAGNEQYF.

This clone was seen many times. The CDR3: CASSPGSGDEQFF. CDR3 DNA (partial): TGTGCCAGCAGCCCCGGGTCGGGGGATGAG. V gene TRBV7-2 combines with J gene TRBJ2-1, with D perhaps TRBD2 (6 bases). The read ends 3 residues before the CDR3 terminus; that terminus is restored from the germline J gene. Germline V gene sequence: CDR1 SGHTA, CDR2 FQGNSA. Trimming shortened V by 5 bases and J by 8 bases, and 13 bases separated the two germline ends. This CDR3 comprises 13 residues.

A remark on this clone: From the germline J gene comes the end of the CDR3, since the read stops 3 residues before it. This sequence joins TRBV7-2 and TRBJ2-3; D ambiguous. CDR1 is SGHTA and CDR2 is FQGNSA in the germline V gene. This CDR3 contains 12 residues. The CDR3 bases that were read are TGTGCCAGCAGCTTTAGCAATCAGCCG. Amino acids: CASSFSNQP. The full CDR3 protein is CASSFSNQPQYF. Drawing the rest from reference TRBV7-2 and TRBJ2-3, the complete variable domain is GAGVSQSPSNKVTEKGKDVELRCDPISGHTALYWYRQSLGQGLEFLIYFQGNSAPDKSGLPSDRFSAERTGGSVSTLTIQRTQQEDSAVYLCASSFSNQPQYFGPGTRLTVL.

This clone was detected many times. The sequence runs out 3 residues before the end of the CDR3; the remainder is reconstructed from the germline J gene. The chain carries TRBV20-1 and TRBJ2-2; D is possibly TRBD2 (6 bases). CDR3 length: 14 amino acids. Trimming stripped 3 bases from V and 3 bases from J, with 11 bases between. Germline V CDR1 and CDR2: DFQATT, SNEGSKA (reference sequence). The CDR3 reads CSASRASDTGELFF. Partial CDR3 DNA: TGCAGTGCTAGCCGGGCTAGCGACACCGGGGAG.

This clone was seen ten or more times. The read ends 3 residues early relative to the CDR3; the germline J gene fills the gap. This chain uses TRBV7-2 with TRBJ2-1; D unresolved. This CDR3 has 11 amino acids. V was shortened by 2 bases and J by 7 bases, with 3 bases between the two germline ends. Germline CDR1 is SGHTA and CDR2 is FQGNSA. The sequenced part of the CDR3 DNA is TGTGCCAGCAGCTTATTAAATGAG. This translates into CASSLLNE. The whole CDR3 protein reads CASSLLNEQFF.